Sequencing of this TCR beta chain was carried out in a study of post-analysis software for immune sequencing data. Study-level information: Relapsing-remitting, secondary progressive and progressive-relapsing courses of multiple sclerosis were included.

General study findings and limits: Patients carried several TRBV segments more frequently than controls did, and TRBV5-6, TRBV5-1 and TRBV20-1 were among them.

Incorporated into the TCR beta cDNA libraries were unique molecular identifiers, which served to reduce PCR and sequencing biases. TCRdb fed the PCR reads into MiXCR, producing one record per CDR3 protein. The sample lists about 540,000 distinct CDR3 sequences; around 36% were seen once. As regards this clonotype: The target antigen is unknown. An end of the junction does not agree with germline; a read error may underlie this.

CDR1 and CDR2 from the germline V gene are SGHKS and YYEKEE (reference sequence). The CDR3 runs 17 residues. The rearrangement joins TRBV5-5 to TRBJ2-1, with D perhaps given as TRBD1 or TRBD2 (5 bases each). This sequence was found in a girl aged 2 to 17 with multiple sclerosis. The sequenced sample was blood. CDR3: CANSFRDPRLSYNEQFF. CDR3 bases: TGTGCCAACAGCTTCCGGGACCCTCGCCTCTCCTACAATGAGCAGTTCTTC.